This T cell receptor (beta chain) was identified during a study of T cell changes during pregnancy in multiple sclerosis. Sequencing used immunoSEQ multiplex PCR; TCRdb keeps in-frame clones, though not all of them. The repertoire includes more than 35,000 clones, about 89% of them detected once, and approximately 10% sits in the top ten. The V gene's germline CDR1 is MGHRA and CDR2 YSYEKL. The V gene lost 5 bases and the J gene lost 3 bases, with 13 bases spanning the gap. The CDR3 spans 15 residues. V usage is TRBV4-1 and J usage is TRBJ2-2; possible D gene TRBD2, 6 bases. Sequenced material: CD8+ T cells from peripheral blood mononuclear cells, taken in the third trimester of pregnancy. This receptor was obtained from a female donor with multiple sclerosis, enrolled in a pregnancy study. Written as DNA, the CDR3 is TGCGCCAGCAGCTCTGTGGGAGGCGACACCGGGGAGCTGTTTTTT. It specifies CASSSVGGDTGELFF.